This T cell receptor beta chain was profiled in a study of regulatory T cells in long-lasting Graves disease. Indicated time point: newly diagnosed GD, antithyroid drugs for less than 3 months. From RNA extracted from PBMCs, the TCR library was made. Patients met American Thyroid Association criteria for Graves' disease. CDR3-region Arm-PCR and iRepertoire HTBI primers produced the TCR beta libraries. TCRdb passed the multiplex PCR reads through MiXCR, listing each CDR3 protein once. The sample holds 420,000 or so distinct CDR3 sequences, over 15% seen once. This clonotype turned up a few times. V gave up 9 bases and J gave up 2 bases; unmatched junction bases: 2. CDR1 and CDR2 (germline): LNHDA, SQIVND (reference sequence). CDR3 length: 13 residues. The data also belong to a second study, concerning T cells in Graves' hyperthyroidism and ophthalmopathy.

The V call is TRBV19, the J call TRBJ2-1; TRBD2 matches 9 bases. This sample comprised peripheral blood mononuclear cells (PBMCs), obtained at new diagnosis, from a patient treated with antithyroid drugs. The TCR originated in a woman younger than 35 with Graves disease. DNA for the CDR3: TGTGCCAGCCGCGGGAGGGCCTACAATGAGCAGTTCTTC. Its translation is CASRGRAYNEQFF. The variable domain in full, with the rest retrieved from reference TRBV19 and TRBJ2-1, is DGGITQSPKYLFRKEGQNVTLSCEQNLNHDAMYWYRQDPGQGLRLIYYSQIVNDFQKGDIAEGYSVSREKKESFPLTVTSAQKNPTAFYLCASRGRAYNEQFFGPGTRLTVL.